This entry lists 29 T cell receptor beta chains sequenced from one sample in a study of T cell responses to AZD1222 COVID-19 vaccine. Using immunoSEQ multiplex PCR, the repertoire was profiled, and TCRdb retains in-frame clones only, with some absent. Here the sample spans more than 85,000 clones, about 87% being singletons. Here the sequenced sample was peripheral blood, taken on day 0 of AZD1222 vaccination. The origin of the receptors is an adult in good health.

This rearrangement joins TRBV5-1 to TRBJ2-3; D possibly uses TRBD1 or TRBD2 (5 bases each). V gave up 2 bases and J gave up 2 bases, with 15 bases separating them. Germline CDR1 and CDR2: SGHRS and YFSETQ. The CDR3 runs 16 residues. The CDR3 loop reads CASSLRGPETTDTQYF. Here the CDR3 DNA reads TGCGCCAGCAGCTTAAGGGGACCAGAGACCACAGATACGCAGTATTTT.

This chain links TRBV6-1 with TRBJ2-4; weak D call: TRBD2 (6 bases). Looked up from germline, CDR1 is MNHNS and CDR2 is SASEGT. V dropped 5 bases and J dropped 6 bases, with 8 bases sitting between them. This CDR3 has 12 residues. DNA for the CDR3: TGTGCCAGCAGTTCGGAGGGAAACATTCAGTACTTC. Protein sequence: CASSSEGNIQYF.

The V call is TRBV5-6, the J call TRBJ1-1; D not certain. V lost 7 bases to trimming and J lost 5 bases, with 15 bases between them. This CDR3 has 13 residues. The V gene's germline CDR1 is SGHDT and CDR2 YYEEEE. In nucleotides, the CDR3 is TGTGCCAGCTGGTCACCATCAAGGACTGAAGCTTTCTTT. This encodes CASWSPSRTEAFF.

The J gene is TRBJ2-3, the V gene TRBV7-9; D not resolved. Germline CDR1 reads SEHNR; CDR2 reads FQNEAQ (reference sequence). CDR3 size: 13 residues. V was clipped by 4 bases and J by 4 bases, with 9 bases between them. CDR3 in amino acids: CASSSPSSDTQYF. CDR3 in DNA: TGTGCCAGCAGCTCCCCTAGTTCAGATACGCAGTATTTT.

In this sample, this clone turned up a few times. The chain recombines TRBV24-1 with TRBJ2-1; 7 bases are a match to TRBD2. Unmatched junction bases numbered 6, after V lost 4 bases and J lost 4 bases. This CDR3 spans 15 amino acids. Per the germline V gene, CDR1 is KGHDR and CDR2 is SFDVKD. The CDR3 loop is CATSEVSGSYNEQFF. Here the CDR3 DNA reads TGTGCCACCAGTGAGGTTAGCGGGTCATACAATGAGCAGTTCTTC.

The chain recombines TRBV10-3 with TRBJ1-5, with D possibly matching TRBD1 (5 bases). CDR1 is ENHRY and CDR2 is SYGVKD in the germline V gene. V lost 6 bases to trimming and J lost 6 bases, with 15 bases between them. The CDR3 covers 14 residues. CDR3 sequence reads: CAISRDRGVQPQHF. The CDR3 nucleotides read TGTGCCATCAGCCGCGACAGAGGGGTTCAGCCCCAGCATTTT.

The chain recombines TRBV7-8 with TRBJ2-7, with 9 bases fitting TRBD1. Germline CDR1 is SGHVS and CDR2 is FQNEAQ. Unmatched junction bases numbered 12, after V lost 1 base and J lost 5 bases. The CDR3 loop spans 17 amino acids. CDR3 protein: CASSLGPPDRGIHEQYF. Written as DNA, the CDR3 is TGTGCCAGCAGCTTAGGTCCCCCGGACAGGGGTATCCACGAGCAGTACTTC.

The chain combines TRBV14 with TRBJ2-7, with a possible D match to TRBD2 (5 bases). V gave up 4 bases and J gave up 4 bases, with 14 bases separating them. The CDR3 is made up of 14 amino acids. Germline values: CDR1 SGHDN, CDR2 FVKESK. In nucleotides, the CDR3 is TGTGCCAGCAGCCCCCCCGGGGTATCATACGAGCAGTACTTC. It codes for CASSPPGVSYEQYF.

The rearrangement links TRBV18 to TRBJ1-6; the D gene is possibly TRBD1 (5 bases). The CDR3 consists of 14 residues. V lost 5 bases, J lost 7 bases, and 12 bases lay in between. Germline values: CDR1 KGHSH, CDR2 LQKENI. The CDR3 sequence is CASSIQGTNSPLHF. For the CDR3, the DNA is TGTGCCAGCTCAATCCAGGGCACCAATTCACCCCTCCACTTT.

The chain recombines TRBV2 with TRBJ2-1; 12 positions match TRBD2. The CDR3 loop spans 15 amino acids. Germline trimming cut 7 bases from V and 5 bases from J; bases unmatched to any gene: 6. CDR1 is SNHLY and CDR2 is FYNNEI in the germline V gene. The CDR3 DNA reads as TGTGCCAGCATAAAGCTAGCGGGAGGGAACAATGAGCAGTTCTTC. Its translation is CASIKLAGGNNEQFF. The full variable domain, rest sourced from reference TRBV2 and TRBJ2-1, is EPEVTQTPSHQVTQMGQEVILRCVPISNHLYFYWYRQILGQKVEFLVSFYNNEISEKSEIFDDQFSVERPDGSNFTLKIRSTKLEDSAMYFCASIKLAGGNNEQFFGPGTRLTVL.

The CDR3 DNA reads TGTGCCAGCACAGGCCCTGGAAACACCATATATTTT. Encoded protein: CASTGPGNTIYF. The chain recombines TRBV2 with TRBJ1-3; D remains ambiguous. Germline V gene sequence: CDR1 SNHLY, CDR2 FYNNEI. The CDR3 consists of 12 residues. Trimming removed 7 bases from V and 2 bases from J, with 6 bases in between.

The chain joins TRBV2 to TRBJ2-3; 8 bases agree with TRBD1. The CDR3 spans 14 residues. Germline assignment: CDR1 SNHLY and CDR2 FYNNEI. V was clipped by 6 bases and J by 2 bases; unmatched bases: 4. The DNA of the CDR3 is TGTGCCAGCAGCCCAGGGGGCTCCACAGATACGCAGTATTTT. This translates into CASSPGGSTDTQYF.

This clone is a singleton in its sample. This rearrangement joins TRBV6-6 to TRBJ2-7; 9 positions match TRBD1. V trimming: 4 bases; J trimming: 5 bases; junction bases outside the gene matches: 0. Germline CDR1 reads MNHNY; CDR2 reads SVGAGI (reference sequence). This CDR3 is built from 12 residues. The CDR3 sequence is CASSWTGDEQYF. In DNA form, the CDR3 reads TGTGCCAGCAGTTGGACAGGGGACGAGCAGTACTTC.

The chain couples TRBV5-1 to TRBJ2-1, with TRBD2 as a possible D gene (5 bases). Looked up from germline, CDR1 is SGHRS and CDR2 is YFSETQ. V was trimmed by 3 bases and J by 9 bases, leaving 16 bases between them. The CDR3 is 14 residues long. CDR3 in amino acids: CASSSDVPGGEQFF. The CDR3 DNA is TGCGCCAGCAGCTCGGACGTCCCCGGAGGTGAGCAGTTCTTC.

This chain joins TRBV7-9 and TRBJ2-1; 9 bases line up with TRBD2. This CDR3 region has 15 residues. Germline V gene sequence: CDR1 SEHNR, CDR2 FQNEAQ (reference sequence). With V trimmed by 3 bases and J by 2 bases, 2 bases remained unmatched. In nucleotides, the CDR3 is TGTGCCAGCAGCTTGTCTAGCGGGACCTACAATGAGCAGTTCTTC. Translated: CASSLSSGTYNEQFF.

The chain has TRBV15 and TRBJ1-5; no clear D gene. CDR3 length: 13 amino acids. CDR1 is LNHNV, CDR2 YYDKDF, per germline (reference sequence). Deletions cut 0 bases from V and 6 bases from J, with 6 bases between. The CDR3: CATSRDEGQPQHF. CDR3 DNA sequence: TGTGCCACCAGCAGAGACGAGGGTCAGCCCCAGCATTTT.

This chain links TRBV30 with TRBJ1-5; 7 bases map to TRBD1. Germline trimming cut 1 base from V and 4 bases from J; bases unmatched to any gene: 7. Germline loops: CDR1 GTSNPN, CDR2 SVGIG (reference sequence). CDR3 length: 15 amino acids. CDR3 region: CAWSAQTGLNQPQHF. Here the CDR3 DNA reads TGTGCCTGGAGTGCCCAGACAGGGCTGAATCAGCCCCAGCATTTT. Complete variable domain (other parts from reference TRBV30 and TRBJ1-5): SQTIHQWPATLVQPVGSPLSLECTVEGTSNPNLYWYRQAAGRGLQLLFYSVGIGQISSEVPQNLSASRPQDRQFILSSKKLLLSDSGFYLCAWSAQTGLNQPQHFGDGTRLSIL.

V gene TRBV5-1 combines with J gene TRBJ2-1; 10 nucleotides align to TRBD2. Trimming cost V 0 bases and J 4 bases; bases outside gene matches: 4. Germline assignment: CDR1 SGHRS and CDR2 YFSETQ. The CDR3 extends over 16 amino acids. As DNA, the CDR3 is TGCGCCAGCAGCTTGGGAGGACTAGCGGTTTACAATGAGCAGTTCTTC. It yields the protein CASSLGGLAVYNEQFF.

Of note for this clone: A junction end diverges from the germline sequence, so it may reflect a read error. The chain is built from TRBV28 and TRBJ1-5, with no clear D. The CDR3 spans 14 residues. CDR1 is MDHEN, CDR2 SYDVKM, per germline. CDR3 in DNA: TGTGCCAGCAGTTTAATGTCAGGCAAGCAGCCCCAGCATTTT. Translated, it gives CASSLMSGKQPQHF.

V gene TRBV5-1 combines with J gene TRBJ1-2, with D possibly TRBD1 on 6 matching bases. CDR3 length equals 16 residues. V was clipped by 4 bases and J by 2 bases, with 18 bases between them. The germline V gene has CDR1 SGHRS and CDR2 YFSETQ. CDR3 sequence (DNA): TGCGCCAGCAGCAAGAGAGTTTCAGGGGAGAACTATGGCTACACCTTC. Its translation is CASSKRVSGENYGYTF.

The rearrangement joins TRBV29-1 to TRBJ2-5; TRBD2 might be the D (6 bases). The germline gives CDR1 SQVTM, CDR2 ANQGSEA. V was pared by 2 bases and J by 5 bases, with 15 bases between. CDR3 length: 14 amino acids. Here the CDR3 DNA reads TGCAGCGTTGAAAGGGCCAATGCGGGGGAGACCCAGTACTTC. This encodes CSVERANAGETQYF.

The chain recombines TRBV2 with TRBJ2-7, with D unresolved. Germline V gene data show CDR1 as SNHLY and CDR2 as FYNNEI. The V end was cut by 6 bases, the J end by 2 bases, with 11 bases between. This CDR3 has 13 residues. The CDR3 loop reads CASSLNIAYEQYF. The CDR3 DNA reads TGTGCCAGCAGCCTGAACATAGCCTACGAGCAGTACTTC.

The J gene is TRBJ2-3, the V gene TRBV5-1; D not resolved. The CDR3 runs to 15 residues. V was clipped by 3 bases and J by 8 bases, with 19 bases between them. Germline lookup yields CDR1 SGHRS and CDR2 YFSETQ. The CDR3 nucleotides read TGCGCCAGCAGCTCCGCCTCGTCAACTGCAGGTACGCAGTATTTT. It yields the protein CASSSASSTAGTQYF. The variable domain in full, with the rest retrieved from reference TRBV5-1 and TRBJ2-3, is KAGVTQTPRYLIKTRGQQVTLSCSPISGHRSVSWYQQTPGQGLQFLFEYFSETQRNKGNFPGRFSGRQFSNSRSEMNVSTLELGDSALYLCASSSASSTAGTQYFGPGTRLTVL.

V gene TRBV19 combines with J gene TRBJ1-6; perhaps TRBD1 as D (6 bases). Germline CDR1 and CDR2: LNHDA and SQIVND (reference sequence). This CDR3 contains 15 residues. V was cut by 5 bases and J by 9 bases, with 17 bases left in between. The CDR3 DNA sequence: TGTGCCAGTAGTCCCTCATACGGGGGCGGTTCACCCCTCCACTTT. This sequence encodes CASSPSYGGGSPLHF.

The CDR3 coding sequence is TGTGCCAGCAGACGGGACAGGGTAAACACCATATATTTT. Encoded protein: CASRRDRVNTIYF. V usage is TRBV6-6 and J usage is TRBJ1-3, with 9 bases matching TRBD1. The CDR3 runs to 13 residues. Trimming at V came to 6 bases and at J to 6 bases, leaving 3 bases not matched to a gene. CDR1 is MNHNY, CDR2 SVGAGI, per germline (reference sequence).

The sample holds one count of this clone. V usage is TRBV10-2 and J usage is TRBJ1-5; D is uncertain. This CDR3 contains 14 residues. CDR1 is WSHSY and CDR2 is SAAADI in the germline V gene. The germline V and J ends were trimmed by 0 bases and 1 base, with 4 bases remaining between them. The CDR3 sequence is CASSESNSNQPQHF. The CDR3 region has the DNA TGCGCCAGCAGTGAGTCGAACAGCAATCAGCCCCAGCATTTT.

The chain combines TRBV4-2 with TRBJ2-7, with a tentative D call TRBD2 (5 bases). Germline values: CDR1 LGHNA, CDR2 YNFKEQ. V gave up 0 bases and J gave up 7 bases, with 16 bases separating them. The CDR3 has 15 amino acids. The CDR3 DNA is TGTGCCAGCAGCCAAGAATCGGCGGGCCGGAATGAGCAGTACTTC. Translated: CASSQESAGRNEQYF.

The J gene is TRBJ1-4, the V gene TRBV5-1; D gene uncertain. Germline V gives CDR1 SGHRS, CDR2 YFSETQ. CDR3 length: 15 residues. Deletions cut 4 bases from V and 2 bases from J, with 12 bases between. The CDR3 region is CASSPGGFTNEKLFF. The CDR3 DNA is TGCGCCAGCAGCCCGGGCGGGTTCACTAATGAAAAACTGTTTTTT.

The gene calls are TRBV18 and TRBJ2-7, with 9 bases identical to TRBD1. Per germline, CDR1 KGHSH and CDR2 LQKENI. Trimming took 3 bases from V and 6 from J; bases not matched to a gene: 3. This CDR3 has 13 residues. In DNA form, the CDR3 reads TGTGCCAGCTCACCCGGACAGGGGCGCGAGCAGTACTTC. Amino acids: CASSPGQGREQYF.